This T cell receptor beta chain was captured in a study of blood T cells in healthy people across ages. Sample-barcoded 5' priming and a J-beta primer mix drove a second PCR of about 6 to 12 cycles. Via MiXCR, TCRdb re-called the 5' RACE reads, giving one row per CDR3 protein. The data contain 850,000 or so distinct CDR3 sequences, 29% of them seen just once; the ten biggest clones take up 15% to 20%. This clonotype was counted between two and nine times. The antigen is undetermined. Between the trimmed V and J ends, which lost 2 bases and 2 bases, there was a span of 9 bases. Germline V gene data show CDR1 as MNHEY and CDR2 as SMNVEV (reference sequence). This CDR3 has 15 amino acids. Study results and limitations: Unknown CMV status may confound age-related changes in expanded clones.

This TCR derives from a woman at least 80 years old in good health. V usage is TRBV27 and J usage is TRBJ2-2; weak D call: TRBD1 (5 bases). What was sequenced was blood. DNA of the CDR3: TGTGCCAGCAGTTTAGGCAGGGTAAACACCGGGGAGCTGTTTTTT. Its translation: CASSLGRVNTGELFF.